Listed below are T cell receptor beta chains from one sample, sequenced in a study of blood T cell repertoires in COVID-19. Clones were read by immunoSEQ multiplex PCR, and TCRdb kept only the in-frame ones, dropping some. The data contain more than 150,000 clones, 86% of them singletons. The sequencing sample was made of peripheral blood. These receptors were obtained from a man aged 45 to 65 with active or convalescent COVID-19. Each CDR3 is given with its conserved first and last residue. A D gene is named only where the DNA matches it firmly. Clone size is not always given. Where it is, it says once, few, many or a class for expanded clones.

v_gene	j_gene	abundance	d_gene	CDR3nt	CDR3aa
TRBV15	TRBJ2-3	NA	NA	TGTGCCACAGGGGAGGGCACAGATACGCAGTATTTT	CATGEGTDTQYF
TRBV19	TRBJ1-2	NA	NA	TGTGCCAGTAGTATTCTTCGCAGCTATGGCTACACCTTC	CASSILRSYGYTF
TRBV2	TRBJ2-3	NA	NA	TGTGCCAGCAGTGTCCTGAGCATGACAGATACGCAGTATTTT	CASSVLSMTDTQYF
TRBV9	TRBJ2-7	NA	TRBD2	TGTGCCAGCAGCGTAGAAGTCTCGGGTAGCGGGCTCCAGGGCGAGCAGTACTTC	CASSVEVSGSGLQGEQYF
TRBV4-1	TRBJ1-1	NA	NA	TGCGCCAGCAGCCAAGATCTGAGGCGGTCTGAAGCTTTCTTT	CASSQDLRRSEAFF
TRBV11-1	TRBJ1-6	NA	TRBD1	TGTGCCAGCAGCTCATACAGGGGGCGCGGTTCACCCCTCCACTTT	CASSSYRGRGSPLHF
TRBV2	TRBJ1-2	NA	TRBD1	TGTGCCAGCACTTTGACAGGGGGCCTAGGCTACACCTTC	CASTLTGGLGYTF
TRBV11-2	TRBJ1-2	NA	TRBD1	TGTGCCAGCAGCCCAAGACAGGGGGAAATTGGTGGCTACACCTTC	CASSPRQGEIGGYTF
TRBV6-5	TRBJ1-2	NA	TRBD1	TGTGCCAGCAGTTACCGACGGGACAGTTACTATGGCTACACCTTC	CASSYRRDSYYGYTF
TRBV18	TRBJ2-7	NA	TRBD1	TGTGCCAGCTCACCATTCCCGCTCCGGGACAGGGGAACCTACGAGCAGTACTTC	CASSPFPLRDRGTYEQYF
TRBV7-2	TRBJ2-7	NA	NA	TGTGCCAGCAGCCTGGGGGCCTTCTACGAGCAGTACTTC	CASSLGAFYEQYF
TRBV6-5	TRBJ1-1	NA	NA	TGTGCCAGCAGCCGGTCTGGACTCACTGAAGCTTTCTTT	CASSRSGLTEAFF
TRBV14	TRBJ1-3	NA	NA	TGTGCCAGCAGCCAAGTCAGAACAGGATCTGGAAACACCATATATTTT	CASSQVRTGSGNTIYF
TRBV12-3/TRBV12-4	TRBJ1-1	NA	NA	TGTGCCAGCAGTTTAAGGTACAGGGACGTGGCTTTCTTT	CASSLRYRDVAFF
TRBV19	TRBJ1-1	NA	NA	TGTGCCAGTAGTATTCCCCGCGGGGGTCGGACTGAAGCTTTCTTT	CASSIPRGGRTEAFF
TRBV7-8	TRBJ2-5	NA	NA	TGTGCCAGCAGCCAAGACAGCTGGGGGACCCAGTACTTC	CASSQDSWGTQYF
TRBV3-1/TRBV3-2	TRBJ2-5	once	NA	TGTGCCAGCAGCCAACTGGGAGGACAAGAGACCCAGTACTTC	CASSQLGGQETQYF
TRBV4-3	TRBJ2-1	once	TRBD2	TGCGCCAGCAGCCAGGATAGGACTAGCGGGAGATCAGGCCCGCCTTTCTACAATGAGCAGTTCTTC	CASSQDRTSGRSGPPFYNEQFF
TRBV6-6	TRBJ1-1	NA	TRBD1	TGTGCCAGCAGTTCCACAGGGGTTGGGGACACTGAAGCTTTCTTT	CASSSTGVGDTEAFF
TRBV27	TRBJ1-2	NA	TRBD1	TGTGCCAGCAGTTGGTCGACAGGGGACTATGGCTACACCTTC	CASSWSTGDYGYTF
TRBV11-3	TRBJ1-1	NA	NA	TGTGCCAGCAGCCTCGAGATGAACACTGAAGCTTTCTTT	CASSLEMNTEAFF
TRBV24-1	TRBJ2-1	NA	TRBD2	TGTGCCACCAGTGATTTTTCTGCGGGGGGGCGGAATGAGCAGTTCTTC	CATSDFSAGGRNEQFF
TRBV12-5	TRBJ2-7	NA	NA	TGTGCTAGTGGTTTGGTAATGGGGACTTCCTACGAGCAGTACTTC	CASGLVMGTSYEQYF
TRBV12-3/TRBV12-4	TRBJ1-5	NA	NA	TGTGCCAGCAGTTTTTCCCTGGAGAGGCCCCAGCATTTT	CASSFSLERPQHF
TRBV4-3	TRBJ1-2	NA	NA	TGCGCCAGCAGCCAGGGAGGAGGATATGGCTACACCTTC	CASSQGGGYGYTF
TRBV19	TRBJ1-5	NA	NA	TGTGCCAGTAGGCTTACGGGGAATGCAAGGAATCAGCCCCAGCATTTT	CASRLTGNARNQPQHF
TRBV6-5	TRBJ2-7	NA	TRBD2	TGTGCCAGCAGTCACGCGGGGGGTATCTACGAGCAGTACTTC	CASSHAGGIYEQYF
TRBV5-1	TRBJ1-5	NA	NA	TGCGCCAGCAGCTATACAGGGAATAGCAATCAGCCCCAGCATTTT	CASSYTGNSNQPQHF
TRBV5-4	TRBJ2-5	NA	NA	TGTGCCAGCAGCCCAGACATCGCCGGAGAGACCCAGTACTTC	CASSPDIAGETQYF
TRBV30	TRBJ1-3	few	NA	TGTGCCTGGAGTGTACACGGAGTCGGGAACACCATATATTTT	CAWSVHGVGNTIYF
TRBV7-9	TRBJ2-1	NA	TRBD1	TGTGCCAGCAGCTCAACCCTCTACCACAGGGGCGACAATGAGCAGTTCTTC	CASSSTLYHRGDNEQFF
TRBV6-2/TRBV6-3	TRBJ2-5	NA	NA	TGTGCCAGCAGATACGACCACTCGGGTACCCAGTACTTC	CASRYDHSGTQYF
TRBV3-1/TRBV3-2	TRBJ1-3	NA	NA	TGTGCCAGCAGCCAAATCTGGACATCTGGAAACACCATATATTTT	CASSQIWTSGNTIYF